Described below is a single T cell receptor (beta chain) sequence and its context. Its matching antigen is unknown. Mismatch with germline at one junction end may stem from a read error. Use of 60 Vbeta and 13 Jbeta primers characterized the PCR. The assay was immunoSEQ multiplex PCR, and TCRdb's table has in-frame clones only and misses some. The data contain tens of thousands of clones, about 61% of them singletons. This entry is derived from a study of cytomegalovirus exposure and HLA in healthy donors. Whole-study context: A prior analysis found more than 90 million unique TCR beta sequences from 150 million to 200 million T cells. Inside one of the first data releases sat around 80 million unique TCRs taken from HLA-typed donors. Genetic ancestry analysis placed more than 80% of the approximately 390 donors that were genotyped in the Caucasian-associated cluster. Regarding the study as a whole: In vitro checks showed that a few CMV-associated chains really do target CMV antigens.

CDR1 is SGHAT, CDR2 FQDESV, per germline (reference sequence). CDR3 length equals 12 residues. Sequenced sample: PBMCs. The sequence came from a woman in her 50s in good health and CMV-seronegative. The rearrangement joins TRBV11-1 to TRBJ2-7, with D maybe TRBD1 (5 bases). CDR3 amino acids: CASSQRHRLGDF. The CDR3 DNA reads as TGTGCCAGCAGCCAAAGACACAGGCTTGGGGACTTC.